This T cell receptor beta chain derives from a study of blood T cell repertoires in COVID-19. Turning to the study itself: Samples of COVID-19 (acute and convalescent) were obtained from the United States, Italy and Spain.

Assay: immunoSEQ multiplex PCR; the TCRdb copy retains only in-frame clones and omits some. The sample shows 200,000 to 300,000 clones, approximately 92% of them seen only once. There are 14 residues in the CDR3. Looked up from germline, CDR1 is SGHVS and CDR2 is FNYEAQ. Trimming left V 6 bases short and J 6 bases short, with 17 bases between. Sequencing input: peripheral blood. The source of this sequence is a young adult with COVID-19, enrolled during active disease. This chain uses TRBV7-6 with TRBJ2-5; possible D gene TRBD1, 7 bases. The DNA for the CDR3 is TGTGCCAGCAGAGCGGTACAGGGGAGGCAGACCCAGTACTTC. Translated: CASRAVQGRQTQYF.